Shown below are 20 T cell receptor beta chains from a single sample sequenced in a study of CD8+CD57+ T cells in acquired aplastic anemia. CDR3 and TCR beta VDJ profiling relied on a genomic DNA template. TCRdb fed the reads into MiXCR, producing one record per CDR3 protein. The profile shows just over 400,000 distinct CDR3 sequences, about two thirds of them singletons. The specimen sequenced was sorted CD4+, CD8+, or CD8+CD57+ T cells (not recorded which) from PBMCs. All receptors derive from a human donor in good health, serving as a control.

There are many counts of this clonotype. The genes are TRBV4-3 and TRBJ1-1, with D unclear. V was shortened by 0 bases and J by 4 bases, with 12 bases between the two germline ends. Germline V lookup: CDR1 LGHNA, CDR2 YSLEER. The CDR3 length is 15 residues. This chain's CDR3 is CASSQEFRESTEAFF. CDR3 DNA: TGCGCCAGCAGCCAAGAATTCCGAGAGTCCACTGAAGCTTTCTTT.

This clonotype was counted at least ten times. The rearrangement uses TRBV7-9 and TRBJ2-7; a possible D gene is TRBD1 (6 bases). The CDR3 is 15 residues long. CDR1 and CDR2 from the germline V gene are SEHNR and FQNEAQ (reference sequence). V shed 0 bases and J shed 1 base, with 10 bases lying between them. The CDR3 reads CASSLATGQSYEQYF. CDR3 nucleotides: TGTGCCAGCAGCTTAGCGACCGGACAGTCCTACGAGCAGTACTTC. The full variable domain, its missing parts supplied by reference TRBV7-9 and TRBJ2-7, is DTGVSQNPRHKITKRGQNVTFRCDPISEHNRLYWYRQTLGQGPEFLTYFQNEAQLEKSRLLSDRFSAERPKGSFSTLEIQRTEQGDSAMYLCASSLATGQSYEQYFGPGTRLTVT.

The CDR3 loop is CASSRQGRISRLLFF. CDR3 sequence (DNA): TGTGCCAGCAGCCGACAGGGTCGTATCAGCCGCTTGCTGTTTTTT. The rearrangement links TRBV9 to TRBJ2-2; 7 positions match TRBD1. This CDR3 has 15 residues. V dropped 4 bases and J dropped 13; count of bases not matched to a gene: 16. The germline V gene has CDR1 SGDLS and CDR2 YYNGEE.

This clonotype was detected a few times. The chain couples TRBV2 to TRBJ1-5; possibly TRBD1 for D (5 bases). Trimming cost V 5 bases and J 8 bases, with 13 bases left between them. The CDR3 runs 13 residues. CDR1 is SNHLY and CDR2 is FYNNEI in the germline V gene. The CDR3 here is CASSRDGEKPQHF. The CDR3 nucleotides are TGTGCCAGCAGTAGGGACGGAGAAAAGCCCCAGCATTTT.

Remarks on this clonotype: Its ends do not fully match the called genes, so a read error is possible. J is TRBJ2-1 and V is TRBV7-2; D possibly corresponds to TRBD2 (6 bases). The CDR3 contains 14 residues. CDR1 and CDR2 from the germline V gene are SGHTA and FQGNSA. Here the CDR3 reads CASSLGTPYTEQFF. Written as DNA, the CDR3 is TGTGCCAGCAGCCTCGGGACTCCCTACACTGAGCAGTTCTTC.

The V and J genes are TRBV7-3 and TRBJ1-3; D is undetermined. Germline CDR1 reads SGHTA; CDR2 reads FQGTGA. V was clipped by 5 bases and J by 3 bases, with 11 bases between them. This CDR3 region has 14 residues. The CDR3 DNA reads TGTGCCAGCAGCGTAGGCGGCGGTGGAAACACCATATATTTT. It is translated as CASSVGGGGNTIYF.

The chain carries TRBV5-6 and TRBJ1-2; D uncertain. V was pared by 2 bases and J by 5 bases, with 13 bases between. This CDR3 is 14 amino acids long. The V gene's germline CDR1 is SGHDT and CDR2 YYEEEE. The CDR3: CASSLEETKYGYTF. CDR3 bases: TGTGCCAGCAGCTTAGAAGAGACCAAGTATGGCTACACCTTC.

Many counts were recorded for this clonotype. The rearrangement uses TRBV25-1 and TRBJ2-5; 10 nucleotides match TRBD1. Germline trimming cut 1 base from V and 3 bases from J; bases unmatched to any gene: 14. Germline V gives CDR1 MGHDK, CDR2 SYGVNS. The CDR3 runs to 19 residues. In DNA form, the CDR3 reads TGTGCCAGCAGTGAATCCAAGTACGCCGGGACAGGGGTCAAAGAGACCCAGTACTTC. Translation gives CASSESKYAGTGVKETQYF.

The sample holds many counts of this clonotype. V gene TRBV2 combines with J gene TRBJ2-5; TRBD1 matches at 7 bases. Germline loops: CDR1 SNHLY, CDR2 FYNNEI. This CDR3 has 13 amino acids. With 6 bases clipped from V and 5 bases from J, the junction kept 6 bases outside the gene matches. CDR3 loop: CASSRQGGETQYF. CDR3 in DNA: TGTGCCAGCAGCAGACAGGGTGGGGAGACCCAGTACTTC.

With regard to this clonotype: Given the absence of the conserved phenylalanine or tryptophan at the CDR3 end, a read error is likely. The chain has TRBV4-3 and TRBJ2-7; a weak D match, TRBD2 (5 bases). Germline V lookup: CDR1 LGHNA, CDR2 YSLEER. The CDR3 spans 13 residues. V was cut by 4 bases and J by 0 bases, with 7 bases left in between. The CDR3 coding sequence is TGCGCCAGCAGCCTGGACTTCTCCTACGAGCAGTACCTC. Translating gives CASSLDFSYEQYL.

This clonotype has at least ten counts. The J gene is TRBJ1-2, the V gene TRBV20-1, with 7 bases lining up with TRBD1. V was clipped by 5 bases and J by 3 bases; unmatched bases: 6. The CDR3 covers 13 residues. Germline CDR1 reads DFQATT; CDR2 reads SNEGSKA (reference sequence). CDR3 in DNA: TGCAGTGCTTGGACAGGATCTCACTATGGCTACACCTTC. Its translation is CSAWTGSHYGYTF.

On this clonotype itself: Since the CDR3 does not end with the conserved phenylalanine or tryptophan, this likely comes from a read error. It is unclear where the CDR3 begins or ends on the DNA, so no DNA is shown, and the CDR3 is as TCRdb lists it. This chain joins TRBV2 and TRBJ1-2; the DNA was not used to check the table's D call, TRBD1. The CDR3 extends over 13 residues, inclusive of both ends. Germline CDR1 SNHLY, CDR2 FYNNEI. The CDR3 here is CASSFERVIFGAL.

Turning to this clonotype: Compared with germline, one end of the junction differs, possibly owing to a read error. The rearrangement uses TRBV7-2 and TRBJ2-5, with D perhaps matching TRBD2 (5 bases). The germline V gene has CDR1 SGHTA and CDR2 FQGNSA. The CDR3 is made up of 14 amino acids. CDR3 amino acids: CASSSRGVQQPQHF. The CDR3 nucleotides read TGTGCCAGCAGCTCCCGGGGAGTCCAACAGCCCCAGCACTTC.

The chain is built from TRBV5-4 and TRBJ2-7; the D is unclear. Between the trimmed V and J ends, which lost 4 bases and 1 base, there was a span of 12 bases. CDR1 is SGHNT and CDR2 is YYREEE in the germline V gene (reference sequence). The CDR3 loop spans 14 amino acids. The CDR3, as DNA: TGTGCCAGCAGCGAAAGTCCGGCTTCCTACGAGCAGTACTTC. Its protein product is CASSESPASYEQYF.

This chain links TRBV3-1 with TRBJ2-2, with 11 bases lining up with TRBD1. J lost 6 bases, V lost 3 bases, and 6 bases had no gene match. CDR1 LGHDT and CDR2 YNNKEL come from the germline V gene (reference sequence). The CDR3 length is 16 residues. The CDR3 region has the DNA TGTGCCAGCAGCCACAGGACAGGGGGCGCCCCCGGGGAGCTGTTTTTT. It translates to CASSHRTGGAPGELFF.

This clonotype was observed a few times. The chain uses TRBV10-3 and TRBJ1-4; 8 nucleotides align to TRBD1. CDR3 length: 16 amino acids. J lost 5 bases, V lost 3 bases, and 8 bases had no gene match. The germline CDR1 and CDR2 sequences are ENHRY and SYGVKD. CDR3 protein: CAISDPSRTGNEKLFF. The DNA for the CDR3 is TGTGCCATCAGTGACCCCTCCCGGACAGGGAATGAAAAACTGTTTTTT.

On this clonotype: One junction end disagrees with the germline gene, perhaps due to a read error. The rearrangement uses TRBV7-2 and TRBJ2-7; D not certain. The CDR3 extends over 14 amino acids. CDR1 is SGHTA and CDR2 is FQGNSA in the germline V gene. CDR3 sequence: CASSLGHRSCEQYF. In nucleotides, the CDR3 is TGTGCCAGCAGCTTAGGGCACCGCTCCTGCGAGCAGTACTTC.

As DNA, the CDR3 is TGTGCCAGCAGCGAAGTCCGGACCTTGGACACGCAGTACGTC. It encodes CASSEVRTLDTQYV. This sequence joins TRBV2 and TRBJ2-7; tentatively, D is TRBD1 (5 bases). Germline lookup yields CDR1 SNHLY and CDR2 FYNNEI. The CDR3 runs to 14 residues.

This clonotype was detected many times. The chain carries TRBV4-3 and TRBJ2-5; no definite D call. The CDR3 consists of 13 residues. V lost 0 bases, J lost 3 bases, and 5 bases lay in between. Germline assignment: CDR1 LGHNA and CDR2 YSLEER. For the CDR3, the DNA is TGCGCCAGCAGCCAAGACCGGAAAGAGACCCAGTACTTC. Amino acids: CASSQDRKETQYF.

This clonotype was recorded only once. The chain carries TRBV20-1 and TRBJ1-2; weak D call: TRBD1 (6 bases). Trimming took off 4 bases at V and 9 bases at J, with 18 bases between the two ends. This CDR3 is 13 amino acids long. The germline V gene encodes CDR1 DFQATT and CDR2 SNEGSKA (reference sequence). Written as DNA, the CDR3 is TGCAGTGCTAACTTCCAGGGGCTGGGAAGCTACACCTTC. Protein sequence: CSANFQGLGSYTF.